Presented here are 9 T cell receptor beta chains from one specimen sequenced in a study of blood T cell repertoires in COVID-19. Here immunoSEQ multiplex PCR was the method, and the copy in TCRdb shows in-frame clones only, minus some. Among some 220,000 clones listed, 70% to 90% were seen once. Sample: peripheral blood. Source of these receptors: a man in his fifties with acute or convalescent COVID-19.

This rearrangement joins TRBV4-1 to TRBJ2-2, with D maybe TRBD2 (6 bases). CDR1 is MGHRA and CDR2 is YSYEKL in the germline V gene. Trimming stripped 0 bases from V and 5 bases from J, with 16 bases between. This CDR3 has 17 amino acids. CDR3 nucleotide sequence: TGCGCCAGCAGCCAAGATCTGACGGGGGATAGGACCGGGGAGCTGTTTTTT. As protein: CASSQDLTGDRTGELFF.

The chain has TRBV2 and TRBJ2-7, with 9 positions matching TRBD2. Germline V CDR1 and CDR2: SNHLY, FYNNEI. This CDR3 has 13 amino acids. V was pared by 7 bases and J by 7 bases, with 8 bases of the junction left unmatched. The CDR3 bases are TGTGCCAGCACCTTGCGGGGGGGCAATGAGCAGTACTTC. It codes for CASTLRGGNEQYF.

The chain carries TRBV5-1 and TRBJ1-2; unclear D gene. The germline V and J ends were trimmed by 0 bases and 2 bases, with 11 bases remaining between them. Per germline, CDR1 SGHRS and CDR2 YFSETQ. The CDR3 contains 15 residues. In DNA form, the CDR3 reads TGCGCCAGCAGCTTGGGTCGGGTTCGAAACTATGGCTACACCTTC. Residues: CASSLGRVRNYGYTF. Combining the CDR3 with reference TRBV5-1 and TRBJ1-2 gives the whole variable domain KAGVTQTPRYLIKTRGQQVTLSCSPISGHRSVSWYQQTPGQGLQFLFEYFSETQRNKGNFPGRFSGRQFSNSRSEMNVSTLELGDSALYLCASSLGRVRNYGYTFGSGTRLTVV.

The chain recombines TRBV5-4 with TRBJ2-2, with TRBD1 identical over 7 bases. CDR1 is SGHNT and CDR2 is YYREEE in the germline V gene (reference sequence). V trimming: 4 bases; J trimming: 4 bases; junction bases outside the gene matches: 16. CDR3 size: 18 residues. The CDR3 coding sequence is TGTGCCAGCAGCACAAGACAGGGTACGGGTATGGGCACCGGGGAGCTGTTTTTT. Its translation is CASSTRQGTGMGTGELFF.

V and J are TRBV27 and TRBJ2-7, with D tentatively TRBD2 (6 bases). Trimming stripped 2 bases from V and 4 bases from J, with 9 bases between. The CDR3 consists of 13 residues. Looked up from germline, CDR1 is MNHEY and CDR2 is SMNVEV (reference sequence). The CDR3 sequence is CASSLRAGYEQYF. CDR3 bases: TGTGCCAGCAGTTTACGCGCGGGGTACGAGCAGTACTTC.

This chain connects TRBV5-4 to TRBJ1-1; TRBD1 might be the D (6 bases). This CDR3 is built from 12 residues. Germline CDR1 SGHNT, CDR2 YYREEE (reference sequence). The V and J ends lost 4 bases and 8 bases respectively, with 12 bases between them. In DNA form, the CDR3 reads TGTGCCAGCAGCCTCCCGGACAGAGAAGCTTTCTTT. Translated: CASSLPDREAFF.

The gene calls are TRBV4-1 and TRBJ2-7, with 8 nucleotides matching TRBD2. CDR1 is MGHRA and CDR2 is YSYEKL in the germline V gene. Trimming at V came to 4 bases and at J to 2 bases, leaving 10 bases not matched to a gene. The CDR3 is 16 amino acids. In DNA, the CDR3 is TGCGCCAGCAGCCCACTAAGCGGGAGTCTCGCCTACGAGCAGTACTTC. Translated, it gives CASSPLSGSLAYEQYF.

The CDR3 nucleotides read TGTGCCAGCAGCCTCCGGGACAGCCCTAGGGATGGCTACACCTTC. Protein product: CASSLRDSPRDGYTF. This chain connects TRBV7-9 to TRBJ1-2; 7 nucleotides agree with TRBD1. J lost 6 bases, V lost 5 bases, and 12 bases had no gene match. Per the germline V gene, CDR1 is SEHNR and CDR2 is FQNEAQ (reference sequence). The CDR3 loop spans 15 amino acids.

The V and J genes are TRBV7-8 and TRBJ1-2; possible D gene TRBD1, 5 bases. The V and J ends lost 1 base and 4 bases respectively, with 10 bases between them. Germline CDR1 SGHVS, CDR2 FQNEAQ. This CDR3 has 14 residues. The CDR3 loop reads CASSLEVGRYGYTF. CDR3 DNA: TGTGCCAGCAGCTTAGAAGTGGGGCGCTATGGCTACACCTTC.